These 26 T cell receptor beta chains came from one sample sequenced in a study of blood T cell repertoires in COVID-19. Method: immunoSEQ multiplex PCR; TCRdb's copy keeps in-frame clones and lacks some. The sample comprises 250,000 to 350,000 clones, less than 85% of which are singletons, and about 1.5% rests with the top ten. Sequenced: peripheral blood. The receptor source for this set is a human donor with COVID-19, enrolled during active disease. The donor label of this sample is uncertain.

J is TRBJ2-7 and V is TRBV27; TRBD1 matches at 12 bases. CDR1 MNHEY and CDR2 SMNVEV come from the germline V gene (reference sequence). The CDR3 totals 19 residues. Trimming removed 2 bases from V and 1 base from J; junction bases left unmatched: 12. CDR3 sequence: CASSLTEFVGQGASYEQYF. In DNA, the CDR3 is TGTGCCAGCAGTTTAACGGAATTTGTGGGACAGGGGGCATCCTACGAGCAGTACTTC.

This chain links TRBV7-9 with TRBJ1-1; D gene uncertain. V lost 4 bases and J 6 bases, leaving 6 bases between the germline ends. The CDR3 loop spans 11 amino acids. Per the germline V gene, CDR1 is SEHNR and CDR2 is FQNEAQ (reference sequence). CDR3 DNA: TGTGCCAGCAGCTCCATAGCTGAAGCTTTCTTT. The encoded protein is CASSSIAEAFF. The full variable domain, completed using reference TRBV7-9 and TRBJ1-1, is DTGVSQNPRHKITKRGQNVTFRCDPISEHNRLYWYRQTLGQGPEFLTYFQNEAQLEKSRLLSDRFSAERPKGSFSTLEIQRTEQGDSAMYLCASSSIAEAFFGQGTRLTVV.

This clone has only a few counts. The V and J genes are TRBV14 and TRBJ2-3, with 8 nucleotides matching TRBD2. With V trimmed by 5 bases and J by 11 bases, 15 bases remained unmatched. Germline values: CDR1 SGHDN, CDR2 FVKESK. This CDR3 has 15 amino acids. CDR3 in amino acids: CASSLVAGRGSRQYF. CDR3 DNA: TGTGCCAGCAGCTTGGTAGCGGGACGGGGGTCCAGGCAGTATTTT.

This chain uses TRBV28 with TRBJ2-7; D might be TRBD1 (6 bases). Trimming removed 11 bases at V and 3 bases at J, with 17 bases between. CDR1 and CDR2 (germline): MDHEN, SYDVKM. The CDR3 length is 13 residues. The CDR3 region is CAGSGAPLYEQYF. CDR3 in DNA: TGTGCCGGGTCAGGGGCTCCCCTCTACGAGCAGTACTTC.

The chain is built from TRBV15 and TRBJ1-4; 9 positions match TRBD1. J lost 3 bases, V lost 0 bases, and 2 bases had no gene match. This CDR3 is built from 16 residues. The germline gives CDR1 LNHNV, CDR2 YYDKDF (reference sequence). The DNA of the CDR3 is TGTGCCACCAGCAGAGAGCGACAGGGGGCTAATGAAAAACTGTTTTTT. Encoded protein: CATSRERQGANEKLFF.

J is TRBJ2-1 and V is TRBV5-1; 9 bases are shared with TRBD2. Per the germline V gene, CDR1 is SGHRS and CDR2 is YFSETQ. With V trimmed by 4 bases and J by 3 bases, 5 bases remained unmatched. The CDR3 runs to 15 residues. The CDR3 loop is CASSVDSGSYNEQFF. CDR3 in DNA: TGCGCCAGCAGCGTAGATAGCGGGAGCTACAATGAGCAGTTCTTC.

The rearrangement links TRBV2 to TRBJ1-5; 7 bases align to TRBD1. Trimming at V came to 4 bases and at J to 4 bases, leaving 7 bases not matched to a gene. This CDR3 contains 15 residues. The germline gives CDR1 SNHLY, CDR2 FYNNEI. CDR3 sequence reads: CASSVLGGGNQPQHF. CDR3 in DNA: TGTGCCAGCAGTGTGTTAGGGGGCGGAAATCAGCCCCAGCATTTT.

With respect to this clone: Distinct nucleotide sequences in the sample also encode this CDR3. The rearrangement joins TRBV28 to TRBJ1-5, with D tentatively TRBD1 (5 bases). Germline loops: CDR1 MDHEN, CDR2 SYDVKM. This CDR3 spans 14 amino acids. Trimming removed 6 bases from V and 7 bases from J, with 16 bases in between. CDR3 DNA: TGTGCCAGCAGAACGGGGGTGGGGGGGCAGCCCCAGCATTTT. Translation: CASRTGVGGQPQHF.

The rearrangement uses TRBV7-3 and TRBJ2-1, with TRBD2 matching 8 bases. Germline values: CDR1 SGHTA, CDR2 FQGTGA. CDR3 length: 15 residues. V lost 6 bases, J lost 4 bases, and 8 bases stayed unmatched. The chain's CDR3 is CASSRGRSGYNEQFF. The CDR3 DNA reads TGTGCCAGCAGTCGCGGGAGGTCAGGTTACAATGAGCAGTTCTTC.

Written as DNA, the CDR3 is TGCGCCAGCAGCTTGTATCCTCTCGGTACGAACACCGGGGAGCTGTTTTTT. The encoded protein is CASSLYPLGTNTGELFF. This chain connects TRBV5-1 to TRBJ2-2, with D hard to call. V lost 1 base and J 0 bases, leaving 13 bases between the germline ends. The CDR3 has 17 residues. Germline V gives CDR1 SGHRS, CDR2 YFSETQ.

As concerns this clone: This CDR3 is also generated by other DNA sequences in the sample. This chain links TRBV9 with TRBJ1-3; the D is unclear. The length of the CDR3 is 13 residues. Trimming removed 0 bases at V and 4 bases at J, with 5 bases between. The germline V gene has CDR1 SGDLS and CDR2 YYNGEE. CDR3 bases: TGTGCCAGCAGCGTAGGGGAGGGAAACACCATATATTTT. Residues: CASSVGEGNTIYF.

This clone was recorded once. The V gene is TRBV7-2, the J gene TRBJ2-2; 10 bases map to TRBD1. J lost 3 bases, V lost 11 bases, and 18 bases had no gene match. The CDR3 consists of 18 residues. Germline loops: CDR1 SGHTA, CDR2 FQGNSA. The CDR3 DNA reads TGTGCCGCACGCGGCGGGACAGGGGCGCCGGGGGACACCGGGGAGCTGTTTTTT. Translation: CAARGGTGAPGDTGELFF. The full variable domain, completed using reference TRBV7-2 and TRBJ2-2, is GAGVSQSPSNKVTEKGKDVELRCDPISGHTALYWYRQSLGQGLEFLIYFQGNSAPDKSGLPSDRFSAERTGGSVSTLTIQRTQQEDSAVYLCAARGGTGAPGDTGELFFGEGSRLTVL.

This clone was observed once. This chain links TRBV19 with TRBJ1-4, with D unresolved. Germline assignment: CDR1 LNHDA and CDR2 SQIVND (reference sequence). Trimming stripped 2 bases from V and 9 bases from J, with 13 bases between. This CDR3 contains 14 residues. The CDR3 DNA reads TGTGCCAGTAGTATATTTGGAGAGGGTAAAAAACTGTTTTTT. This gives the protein CASSIFGEGKKLFF.

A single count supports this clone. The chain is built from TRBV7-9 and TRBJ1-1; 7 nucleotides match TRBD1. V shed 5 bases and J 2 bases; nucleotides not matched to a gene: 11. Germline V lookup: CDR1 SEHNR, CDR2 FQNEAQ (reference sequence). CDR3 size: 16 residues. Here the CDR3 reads CASSTTRQGLNTEAFF. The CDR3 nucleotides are TGTGCCAGCAGCACCACTCGACAGGGTTTAAACACTGAAGCTTTCTTT.

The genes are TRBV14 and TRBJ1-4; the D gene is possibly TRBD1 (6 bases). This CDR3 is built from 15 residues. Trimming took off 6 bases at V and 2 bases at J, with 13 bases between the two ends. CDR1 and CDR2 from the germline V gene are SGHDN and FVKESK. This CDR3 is CASRRTGKTNEKLFF. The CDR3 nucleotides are TGTGCCAGCAGACGTACAGGGAAGACTAATGAAAAACTGTTTTTT.

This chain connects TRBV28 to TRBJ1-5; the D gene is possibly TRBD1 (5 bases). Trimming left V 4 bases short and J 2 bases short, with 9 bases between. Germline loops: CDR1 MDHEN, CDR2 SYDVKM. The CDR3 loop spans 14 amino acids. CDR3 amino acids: CASSSSRGNQPQHF. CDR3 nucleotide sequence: TGTGCCAGCAGTTCGAGCAGGGGCAATCAGCCCCAGCATTTT.

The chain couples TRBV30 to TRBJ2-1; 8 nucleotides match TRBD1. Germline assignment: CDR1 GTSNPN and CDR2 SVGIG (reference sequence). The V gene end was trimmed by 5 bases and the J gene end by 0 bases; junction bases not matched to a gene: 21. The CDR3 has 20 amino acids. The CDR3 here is CAWSSPGQVFYGSSYNEQFF. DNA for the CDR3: TGTGCCTGGTCTTCTCCGGGACAGGTGTTTTACGGGAGCTCCTACAATGAGCAGTTCTTC. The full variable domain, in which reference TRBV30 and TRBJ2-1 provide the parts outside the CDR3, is SQTIHQWPATLVQPVGSPLSLECTVEGTSNPNLYWYRQAAGRGLQLLFYSVGIGQISSEVPQNLSASRPQDRQFILSSKKLLLSDSGFYLCAWSSPGQVFYGSSYNEQFFGPGTRLTVL.

The CDR3 DNA reads as TGTGCCAGCAGCTTATCACTAGGGTCCGGGGGGCAGTACTTC. It translates to CASSLSLGSGGQYF. The chain employs TRBV7-9 and TRBJ2-7, with D possibly being TRBD2 (6 bases). The germline gives CDR1 SEHNR, CDR2 FQNEAQ (reference sequence). The CDR3 is 14 residues long. V lost 2 bases, J lost 9 bases, and 17 bases lay in between.

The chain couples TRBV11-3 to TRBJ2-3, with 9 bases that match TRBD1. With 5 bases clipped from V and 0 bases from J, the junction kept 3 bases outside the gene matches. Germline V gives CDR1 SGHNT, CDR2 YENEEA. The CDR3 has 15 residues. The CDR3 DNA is TGTGCCAGCAGCGTGGGACAGGGTAGCACAGATACGCAGTATTTT. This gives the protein CASSVGQGSTDTQYF.

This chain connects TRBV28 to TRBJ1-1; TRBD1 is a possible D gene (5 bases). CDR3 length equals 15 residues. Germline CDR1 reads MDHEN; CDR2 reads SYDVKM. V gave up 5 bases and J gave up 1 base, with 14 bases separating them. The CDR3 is CASSRLGLANTEAFF. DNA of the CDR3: TGTGCCAGCAGTAGATTGGGACTGGCGAACACTGAAGCTTTCTTT.

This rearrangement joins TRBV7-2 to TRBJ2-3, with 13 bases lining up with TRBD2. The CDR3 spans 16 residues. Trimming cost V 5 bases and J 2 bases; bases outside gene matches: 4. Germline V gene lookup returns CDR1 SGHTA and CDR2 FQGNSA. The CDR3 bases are TGTGCCAGCAGCACGGGACTAGCGGGACTCACAGATACGCAGTATTTT. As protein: CASSTGLAGLTDTQYF.

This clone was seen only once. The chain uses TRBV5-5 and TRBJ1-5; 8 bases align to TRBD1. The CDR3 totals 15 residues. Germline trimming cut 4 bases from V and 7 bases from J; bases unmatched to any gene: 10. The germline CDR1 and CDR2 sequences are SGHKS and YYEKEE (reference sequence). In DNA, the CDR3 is TGTGCCAGCAGCCTCCTGACAGGGGTCGGGCAGCCCCAGCATTTT. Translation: CASSLLTGVGQPQHF.

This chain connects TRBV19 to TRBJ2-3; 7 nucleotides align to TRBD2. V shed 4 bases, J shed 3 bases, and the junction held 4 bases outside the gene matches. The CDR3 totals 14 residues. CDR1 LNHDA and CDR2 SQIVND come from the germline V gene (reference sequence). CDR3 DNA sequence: TGTGCCAGTAGTACGGGGGGTCGTACAGATACGCAGTATTTT. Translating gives CASSTGGRTDTQYF.

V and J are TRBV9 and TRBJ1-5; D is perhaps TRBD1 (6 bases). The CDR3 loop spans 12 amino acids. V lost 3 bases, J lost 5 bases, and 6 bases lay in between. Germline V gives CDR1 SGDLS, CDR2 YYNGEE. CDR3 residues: CASSEGDQPQHF. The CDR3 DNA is TGTGCCAGCAGCGAGGGGGATCAGCCCCAGCATTTT.

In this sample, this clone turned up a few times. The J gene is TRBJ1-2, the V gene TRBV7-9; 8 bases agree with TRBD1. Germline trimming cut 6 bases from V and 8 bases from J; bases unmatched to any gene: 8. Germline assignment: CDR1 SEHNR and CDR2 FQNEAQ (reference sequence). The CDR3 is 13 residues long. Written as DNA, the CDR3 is TGTGCCAGCAGACCTGCAGGGGGCGAAGGCTACACCTTC. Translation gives CASRPAGGEGYTF.

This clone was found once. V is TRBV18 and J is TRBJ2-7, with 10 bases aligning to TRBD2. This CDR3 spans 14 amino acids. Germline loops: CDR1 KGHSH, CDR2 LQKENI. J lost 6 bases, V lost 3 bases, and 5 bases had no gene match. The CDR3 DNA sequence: TGTGCCAGCTCACCTAGAGCTAGCGGGAGCGAGCAGTACTTC. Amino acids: CASSPRASGSEQYF.